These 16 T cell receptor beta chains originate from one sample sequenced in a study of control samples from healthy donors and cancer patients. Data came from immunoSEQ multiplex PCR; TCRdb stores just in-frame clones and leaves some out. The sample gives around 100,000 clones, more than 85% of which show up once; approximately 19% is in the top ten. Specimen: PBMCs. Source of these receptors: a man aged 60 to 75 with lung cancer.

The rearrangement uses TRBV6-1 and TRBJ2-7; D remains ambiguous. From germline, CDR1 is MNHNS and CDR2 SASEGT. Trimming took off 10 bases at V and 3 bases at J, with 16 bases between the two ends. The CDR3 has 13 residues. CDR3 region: CATSSVGYYEQYV. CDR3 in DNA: TGTGCCACCTCCTCCGTCGGTTACTACGAGCAGTACGTC.

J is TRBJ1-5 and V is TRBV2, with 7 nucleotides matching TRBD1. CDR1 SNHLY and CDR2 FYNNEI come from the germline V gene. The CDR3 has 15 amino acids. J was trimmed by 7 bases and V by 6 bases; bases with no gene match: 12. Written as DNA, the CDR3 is TGTGCCAGCAGGGATCACAGGGGCGGAAACCAGCCCCAGCATTTT. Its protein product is CASRDHRGGNQPQHF.

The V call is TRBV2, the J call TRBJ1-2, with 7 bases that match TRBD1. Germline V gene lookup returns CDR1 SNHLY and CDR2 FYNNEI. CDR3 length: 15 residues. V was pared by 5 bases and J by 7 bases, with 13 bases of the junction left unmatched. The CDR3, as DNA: TGTGCCAGCAGTAAGGACAGGTCTAATGCTGGTGGCTACACCTTC. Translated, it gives CASSKDRSNAGGYTF.

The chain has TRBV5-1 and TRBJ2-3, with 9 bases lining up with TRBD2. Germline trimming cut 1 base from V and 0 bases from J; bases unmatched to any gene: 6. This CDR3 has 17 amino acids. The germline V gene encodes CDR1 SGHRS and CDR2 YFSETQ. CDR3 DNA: TGCGCCAGCAGCTTGATGAGCGGGGGGTTCAGCACAGATACGCAGTATTTT. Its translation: CASSLMSGGFSTDTQYF.

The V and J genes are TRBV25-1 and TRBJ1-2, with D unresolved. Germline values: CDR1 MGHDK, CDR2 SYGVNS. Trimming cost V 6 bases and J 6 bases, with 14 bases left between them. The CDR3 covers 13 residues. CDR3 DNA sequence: TGTGCCAGCAGCGACTTCGGGAAGGATGGCTACACCTTC. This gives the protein CASSDFGKDGYTF.

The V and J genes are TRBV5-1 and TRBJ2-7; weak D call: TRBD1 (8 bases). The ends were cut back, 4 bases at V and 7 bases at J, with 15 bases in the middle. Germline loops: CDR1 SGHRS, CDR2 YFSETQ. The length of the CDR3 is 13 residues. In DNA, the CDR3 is TGCGCCAGCAGCCTCGGACAGGGAGGGGAGCAGTACTTC. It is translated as CASSLGQGGEQYF.

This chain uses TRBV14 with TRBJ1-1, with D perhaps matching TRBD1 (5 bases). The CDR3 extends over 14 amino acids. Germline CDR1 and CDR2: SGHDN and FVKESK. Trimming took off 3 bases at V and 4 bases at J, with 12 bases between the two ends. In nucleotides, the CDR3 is TGTGCCAGCAGCCAGGGGCTTCAGGGCACTGAAGCTTTCTTT. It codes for CASSQGLQGTEAFF.

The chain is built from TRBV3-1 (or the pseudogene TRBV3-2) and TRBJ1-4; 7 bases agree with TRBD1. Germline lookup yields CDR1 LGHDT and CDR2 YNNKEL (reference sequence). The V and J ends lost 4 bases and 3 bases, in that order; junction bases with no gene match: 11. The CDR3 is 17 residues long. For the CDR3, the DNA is TGTGCCAGCAGCCCACCGACAGGGAGAGGGGCTAATGAAAAACTGTTTTTT. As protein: CASSPPTGRGANEKLFF.

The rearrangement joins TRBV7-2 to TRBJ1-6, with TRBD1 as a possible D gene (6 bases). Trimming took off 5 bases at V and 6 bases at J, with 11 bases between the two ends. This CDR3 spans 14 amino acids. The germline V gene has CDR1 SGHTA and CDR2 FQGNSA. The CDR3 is CASSQGTFNSPLHF. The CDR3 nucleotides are TGTGCCAGCAGCCAAGGGACATTTAATTCACCCCTCCACTTT.

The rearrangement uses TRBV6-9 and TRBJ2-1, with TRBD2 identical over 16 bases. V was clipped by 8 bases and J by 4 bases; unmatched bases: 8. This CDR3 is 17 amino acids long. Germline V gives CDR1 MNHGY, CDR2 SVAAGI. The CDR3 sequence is CASLKGLAGGPYNEQFF. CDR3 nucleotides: TGTGCCAGCCTTAAGGGACTAGCGGGGGGGCCTTACAATGAGCAGTTCTTC.

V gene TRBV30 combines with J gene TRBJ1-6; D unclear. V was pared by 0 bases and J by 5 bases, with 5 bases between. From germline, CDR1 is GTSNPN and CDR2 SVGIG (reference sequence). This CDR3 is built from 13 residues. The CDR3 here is CAWSVRDNSPLHF. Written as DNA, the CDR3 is TGTGCCTGGAGTGTACGCGATAATTCACCCCTCCACTTT.

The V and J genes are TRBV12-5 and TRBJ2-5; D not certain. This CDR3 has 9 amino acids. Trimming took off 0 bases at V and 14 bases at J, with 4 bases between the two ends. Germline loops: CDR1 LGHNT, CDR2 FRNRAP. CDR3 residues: CASGLVPYF. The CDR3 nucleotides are TGTGCTAGTGGTTTGGTACCCTACTTC.

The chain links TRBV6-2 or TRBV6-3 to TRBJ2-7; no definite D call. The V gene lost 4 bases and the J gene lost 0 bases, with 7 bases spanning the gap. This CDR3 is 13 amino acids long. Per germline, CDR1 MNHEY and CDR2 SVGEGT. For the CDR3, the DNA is TGTGCCAGCAGTTCCGGACGCTCCTACGAGCAGTACGTC. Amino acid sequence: CASSSGRSYEQYV.

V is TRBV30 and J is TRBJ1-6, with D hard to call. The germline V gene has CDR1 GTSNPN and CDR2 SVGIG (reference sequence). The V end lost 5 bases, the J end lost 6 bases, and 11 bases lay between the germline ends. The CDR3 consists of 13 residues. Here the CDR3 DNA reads TGTGCCTGGGGGGAACAGATTAATTCACCCCTCCACTTT. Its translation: CAWGEQINSPLHF.

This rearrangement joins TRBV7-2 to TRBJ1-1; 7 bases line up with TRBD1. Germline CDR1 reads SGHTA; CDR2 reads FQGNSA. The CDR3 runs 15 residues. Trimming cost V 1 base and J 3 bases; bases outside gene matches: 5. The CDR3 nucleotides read TGTGCCAGCAGCTTAGGAGACAGGGTGTACACTGAAGCTTTCTTT. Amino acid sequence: CASSLGDRVYTEAFF.

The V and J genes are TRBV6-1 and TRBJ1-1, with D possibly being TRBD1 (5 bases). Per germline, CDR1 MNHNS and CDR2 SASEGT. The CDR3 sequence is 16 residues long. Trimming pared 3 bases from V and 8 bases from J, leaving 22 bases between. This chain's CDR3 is CASSDRREKGRLEAFF. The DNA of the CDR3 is TGTGCCAGCAGTGATAGGAGGGAGAAGGGACGGCTCGAAGCTTTCTTT.